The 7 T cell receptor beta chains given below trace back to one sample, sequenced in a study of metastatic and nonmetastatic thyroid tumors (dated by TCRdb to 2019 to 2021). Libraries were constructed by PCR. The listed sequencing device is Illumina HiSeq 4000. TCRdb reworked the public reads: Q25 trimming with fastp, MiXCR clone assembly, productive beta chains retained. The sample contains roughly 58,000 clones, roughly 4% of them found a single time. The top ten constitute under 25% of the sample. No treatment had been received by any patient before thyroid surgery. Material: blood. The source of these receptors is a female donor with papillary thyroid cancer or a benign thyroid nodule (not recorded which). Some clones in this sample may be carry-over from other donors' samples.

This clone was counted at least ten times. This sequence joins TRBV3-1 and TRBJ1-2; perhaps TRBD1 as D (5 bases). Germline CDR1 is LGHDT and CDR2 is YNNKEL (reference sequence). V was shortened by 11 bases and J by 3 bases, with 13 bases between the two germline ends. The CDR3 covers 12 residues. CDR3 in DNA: TGTGCCGCCGGGGCTTTGGACTATGGCTACACCTTC. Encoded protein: CAAGALDYGYTF.

For the CDR3, the DNA is TGTGCCAGCAGTTTAAATGGCGGGAGGGCCGCGTACGAGCAGTACTTC. Its protein is CASSLNGGRAAYEQYF. V gene TRBV27 combines with J gene TRBJ2-7; 9 bases align to TRBD2. The CDR3 is 16 residues long. Per the germline V gene, CDR1 is MNHEY and CDR2 is SMNVEV (reference sequence). The J segment lost 4 bases and the V segment lost 2 bases, leaving 9 bases of the junction unmatched.

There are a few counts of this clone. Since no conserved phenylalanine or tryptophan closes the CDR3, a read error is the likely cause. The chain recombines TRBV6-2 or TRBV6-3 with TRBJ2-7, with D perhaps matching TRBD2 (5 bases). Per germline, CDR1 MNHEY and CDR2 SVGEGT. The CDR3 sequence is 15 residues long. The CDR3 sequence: CASSDSLPGSHEQYS. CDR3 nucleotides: TGTGCCAGCAGTGACTCCCTTCCGGGATCCCACGAGCAGTACTCC.

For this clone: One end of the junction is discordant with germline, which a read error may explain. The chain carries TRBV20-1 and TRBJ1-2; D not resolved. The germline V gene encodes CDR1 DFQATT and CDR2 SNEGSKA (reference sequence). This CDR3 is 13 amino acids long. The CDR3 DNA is TGCAGTGCTATCCCCAATACTAACTATGGCTGCACCTTC. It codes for CSAIPNTNYGCTF.

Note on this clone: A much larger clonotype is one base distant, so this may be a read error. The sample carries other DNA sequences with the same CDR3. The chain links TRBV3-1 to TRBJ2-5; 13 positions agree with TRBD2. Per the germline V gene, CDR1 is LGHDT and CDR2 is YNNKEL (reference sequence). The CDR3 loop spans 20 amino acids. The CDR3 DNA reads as TGCGCCAGCAGCCAAGAGTGGGGGGGACTAGCGGGAATGGGGGCCAGGACCCAGTACTTC. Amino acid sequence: CASSQEWGGLAGMGARTQYF.

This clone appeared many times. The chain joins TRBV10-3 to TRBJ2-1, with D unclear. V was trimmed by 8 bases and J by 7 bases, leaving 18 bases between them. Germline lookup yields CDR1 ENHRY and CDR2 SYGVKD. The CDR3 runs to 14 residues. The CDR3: CAISPGAAKNEQFF. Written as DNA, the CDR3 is TGTGCCATCTCCCCTGGAGCAGCAAAGAATGAGCAGTTCTTC.

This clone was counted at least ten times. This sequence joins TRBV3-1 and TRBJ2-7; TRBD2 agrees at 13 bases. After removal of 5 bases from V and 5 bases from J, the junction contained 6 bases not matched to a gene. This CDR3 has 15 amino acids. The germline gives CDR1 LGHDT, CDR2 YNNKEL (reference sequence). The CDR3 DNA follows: TGTGCCAGCAGCACACGGACTAGCGGGAGCCACGAGCAGTACTTC. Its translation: CASSTRTSGSHEQYF.